These T cell receptor beta chains were read from a single sample in a study of shared T cell receptors in the human thymus. Assay: immunoSEQ multiplex PCR; the TCRdb copy retains only in-frame clones and omits some. This sample yields 700,000 to 750,000 clones, of which approximately 83% are seen a single time; more than 0.008% belongs to the top ten. The data were also submitted as part of a second study, on human thymus T cells.

The sample taken for sequencing was thymocytes. The receptors derive from a girl under three years old with a congenital heart defect. Each CDR3 is given with its conserved first and last residue. The D gene is left open where the match is weak. Not all rows give a size; the values are once, few, many and, for expanded clones, a class.

>TRBJ1-6|few|TRBV4-1|NA
CASSQAKDRDNSPLHF
TGCGCCAGCAGCCAAGCTAAAGACAGAGATAATTCACCCCTCCACTTT
>TRBJ2-2|NA|TRBV15|TRBD1
CATSRVRVQGVNSNTGELFF
TGTGCCACCAGCAGAGTAAGGGTGCAGGGGGTAAATAGCAACACCGGGGAGCTGTTTTTT
>TRBJ1-6|NA|TRBV5-6|NA
CASSLGQVKLNSPLHF
TGTGCCAGCAGCTTGGGACAAGTTAAACTTAATTCACCCCTCCACTTT
>TRBJ1-2|NA|TRBV15|TRBD1
CATSRGQGAGGYTF
TGTGCCACCAGCAGAGGACAGGGGGCAGGAGGCTACACCTTC
>TRBJ1-1|few|TRBV6-7|TRBD1
CASNDREDTEAFF
TGTGCCAGCAACGACAGGGAAGACACTGAAGCTTTCTTT
>TRBJ2-7|NA|TRBV10-1|NA
CASSENRSYEQYF
TGCGCCAGCAGTGAGAACAGGTCCTACGAGCAGTACTTC
>TRBJ1-1|NA|TRBV5-1|NA
CASSWGRLRGGRNTEAFF
TGCGCCAGCAGCTGGGGCAGACTCCGGGGGGGAAGGAACACTGAAGCTTTCTTT
>TRBJ2-3|NA|TRBV5-1|TRBD2
CASRSERGAGTDTQYF
TGCGCCAGCAGGTCTGAGCGGGGGGCAGGAACAGATACGCAGTATTTT
>TRBJ1-1|NA|TRBV4-2|TRBD1
CASSLSTGGPREAFF
TGTGCCAGCAGCCTCTCCACAGGGGGCCCCAGAGAAGCTTTCTTT
>TRBJ2-4|NA|TRBV5-4|NA
CASSLEPGAAKNIQYF
TGTGCCAGCAGCTTGGAACCTGGAGCAGCCAAAAACATTCAGTACTTC
>TRBJ1-3|NA|TRBV11-2|NA
CASSCKQGPSGNTIYF
TGTGCCAGCAGCTGCAAACAGGGACCCTCTGGAAACACCATATATTTT
>TRBJ2-1|NA|TRBV10-2|TRBD2
CASSGAKRGGLSGEQFF
TGCGCCAGCAGTGGGGCAAAGCGGGGGGGCCTATCAGGGGAGCAGTTCTTC
>TRBJ1-1|NA|TRBV5-6|NA
CASSLPRRGPGTEAFF
TGTGCCAGCAGCTTACCAAGGCGGGGCCCGGGGACTGAAGCTTTCTTT
>TRBJ2-4|once|TRBV14|NA
CASSQREGLAKNIQYF
TGTGCCAGCAGCCAACGTGAGGGACTAGCCAAAAACATTCAGTACTTC
>TRBJ1-3|NA|TRBV18|TRBD1
CASWTGSGNTIYF
TGTGCCAGTTGGACAGGCTCTGGAAACACCATATATTTT
>TRBJ2-7|NA|TRBV6-1|TRBD1
CASSEALTGTGFSYEQYF
TGTGCCAGCAGTGAAGCACTGACCGGGACAGGGTTCTCCTACGAGCAGTACTTC
>TRBJ1-1|NA|TRBV11-2|NA
CASSLGKGTLNTEAFF
TGTGCCAGCAGCTTAGGGAAAGGGACTCTGAACACTGAAGCTTTCTTT
>TRBJ1-2|NA|TRBV5-5|NA
CASSPGHRKTGYGYTF
TGTGCCAGCAGCCCGGGACACCGAAAAACCGGCTATGGCTACACCTTC
>TRBJ2-1|NA|TRBV27|TRBD2
CASSKTLAGGDYNEQFF
TGTGCCAGCAGTAAGACCCTAGCGGGGGGGGATTACAATGAGCAGTTCTTC
>TRBJ1-5|NA|TRBV7-9|NA
CASSLVDQPQHF
TGTGCCAGCAGCTTAGTCGATCAGCCCCAGCATTTT
>TRBJ2-3|once|TRBV10-3|NA
CAISEVYSTLTDTQYF
TGTGCCATCAGTGAAGTCTATTCCACTCTCACAGATACGCAGTATTTT
>TRBJ1-2|NA|TRBV18|NA
CASSPRGLRGYTF
TGTGCCAGCTCACCACGGGGGCTGAGGGGCTACACCTTC
>TRBJ1-1|NA|TRBV6-1|NA
CASRGQRTKNTEAFF
TGTGCCAGCAGGGGACAACGTACAAAGAACACTGAAGCTTTCTTT
>TRBJ1-1|NA|TRBV11-2|NA
CASRIIQRGANTEAFF
TGTGCCAGCAGGATAATACAACGCGGGGCGAACACTGAAGCTTTCTTT
>TRBJ2-5|NA|TRBV18|NA
CASSPKTVETQYF
TGTGCCAGCTCACCAAAGACAGTAGAGACCCAGTACTTC
>TRBJ2-2|NA|TRBV2|TRBD1
CASGTGNKDTGELFF
TGTGCCAGCGGGACAGGGAATAAGGACACCGGGGAGCTGTTTTTT
>TRBJ1-2|NA|TRBV5-5|NA
CASSLAVDGYTF
TGTGCCAGCAGCTTGGCGGTGGATGGCTACACCTTC
>TRBJ1-2|NA|TRBV27|NA
CASGPDWGLIYGYTF
TGTGCCAGCGGGCCCGATTGGGGACTGATTTATGGCTACACCTTC
>TRBJ2-3|once|TRBV28|TRBD2
CASRPRLAGSDTQYF
TGTGCCAGCAGACCGAGACTAGCGGGGTCAGATACGCAGTATTTT
>TRBJ1-6|NA|TRBV5-1|TRBD1
CASSFLRDSNSPLHF
TGCGCCAGCAGCTTCCTCCGGGACAGCAATTCACCCCTCCACTTT
>TRBJ1-1|NA|TRBV4-1|NA
CASSQDRGENTEAFF
TGCGCCAGCAGCCAAGACAGGGGAGAGAACACTGAAGCTTTCTTT
>TRBJ1-2|NA|TRBV5-6|NA
CASSPDSNGYTF
TGTGCCAGCAGCCCGGACAGCAATGGCTACACCTTC
>TRBJ1-1|NA|TRBV23-1|NA
CASSHGVRESDTEAFF
TGCGCCAGCAGTCACGGTGTCCGCGAATCGGACACTGAAGCTTTCTTT
>TRBJ1-2|NA|TRBV7-8|NA
CASSRGSVNYGYTF
TGTGCCAGCAGTCGGGGTTCAGTAAACTATGGCTACACCTTC
>TRBJ2-7|NA|TRBV11-2|TRBD1
CASSSPTGARDPSYEQYF
TGTGCCAGCAGCTCCCCGACAGGGGCTAGGGATCCCTCCTACGAGCAGTACTTC
>TRBJ2-5|NA|TRBV6-6|TRBD2
CASNPREGMGETQYF
TGTGCCAGCAACCCCAGGGAGGGTATGGGGGAGACCCAGTACTTC
>TRBJ2-3|NA|TRBV14|TRBD2
CASSPWSAGAGDTQYF
TGTGCCAGCAGCCCTTGGTCAGCGGGGGCAGGGGATACGCAGTATTTT
>TRBJ2-3|NA|TRBV7-9|NA
CASSLGGPITDTQYF
TGTGCCAGCAGCTTAGGGGGGCCCATCACAGATACGCAGTATTTT
>TRBJ2-3|NA|TRBV19|TRBD1
CASSTRPRTGGTASTDTQYF
TGTGCCAGTAGTACCCGGCCTCGGACAGGGGGTACCGCTAGCACAGATACGCAGTATTTT
>TRBJ1-1|NA|TRBV11-2|TRBD1
CASSPRPGFSGGVTEAFF
TGTGCCAGCAGCCCGCGCCCTGGGTTCTCAGGGGGCGTCACTGAAGCTTTCTTT
>TRBJ2-7|NA|TRBV14|TRBD1
CASSHPGQSYEQYF
TGTGCCAGCAGCCACCCGGGACAGAGCTACGAGCAGTACTTC
>TRBJ1-1|NA|TRBV28|TRBD1
CASSLRKGQCHEAFF
TGTGCCAGCAGTTTACGAAAGGGACAGTGTCATGAAGCTTTCTTT